The clone carrying this TCR beta chain was found once. The authors ran a second PCR of about 6 to 12 cycles using a sample-barcoded 5' primer and a J-beta primer mix. Using its own MiXCR run on the 5' RACE reads, TCRdb lists one record per CDR3 protein. The data show about a million distinct CDR3 sequences, 45% to 60% seen once. The entry originates in a study of blood T cells in healthy people across ages. There are 16 residues in the CDR3. CDR1 KGHSH and CDR2 LQKENI come from the germline V gene. The sequence derives from a woman aged 60-70 years in good health. The sequenced material came from blood. The V gene is TRBV18, the J gene TRBJ2-4, with TRBD1 matching 7 bases. The J call may be mistaken, given a closer DNA end match to TRBJ2-5. In DNA, the CDR3 is TGTGCCAGCTCACCAAAGGGGGCCCTCCCCCAAGAGACCCAGTACTTC. Its translation: CASSPKGALPQETQYF.